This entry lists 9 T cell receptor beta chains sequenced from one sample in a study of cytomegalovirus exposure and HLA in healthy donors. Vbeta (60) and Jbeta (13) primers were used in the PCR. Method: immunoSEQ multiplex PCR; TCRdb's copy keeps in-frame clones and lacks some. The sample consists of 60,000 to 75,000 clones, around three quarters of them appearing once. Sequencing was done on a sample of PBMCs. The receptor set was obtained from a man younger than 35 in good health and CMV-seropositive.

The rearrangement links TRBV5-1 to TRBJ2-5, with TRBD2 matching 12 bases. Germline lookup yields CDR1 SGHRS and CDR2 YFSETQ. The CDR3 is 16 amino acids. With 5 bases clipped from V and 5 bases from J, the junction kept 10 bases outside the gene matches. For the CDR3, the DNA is TGCGCCAGCAGTCTTTCGACTAGCGGGGGATACGAGACCCAGTACTTC. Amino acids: CASSLSTSGGYETQYF.

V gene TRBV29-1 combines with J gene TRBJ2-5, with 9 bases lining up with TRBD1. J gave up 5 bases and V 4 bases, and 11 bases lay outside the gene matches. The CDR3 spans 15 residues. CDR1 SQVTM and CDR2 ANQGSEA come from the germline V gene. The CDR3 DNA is TGCAGCGTTGTCCGTCGGGACAGGGTCCAGGAGACCCAGTACTTC. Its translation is CSVVRRDRVQETQYF.

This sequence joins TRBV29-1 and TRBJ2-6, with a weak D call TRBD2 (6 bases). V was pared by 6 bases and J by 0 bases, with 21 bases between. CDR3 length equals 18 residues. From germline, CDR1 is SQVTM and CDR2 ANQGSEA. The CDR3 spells CSVRDSHPLSSGANVLTF. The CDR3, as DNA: TGCAGCGTGCGGGACTCACACCCCCTTTCCTCTGGGGCCAACGTCCTGACTTTC.

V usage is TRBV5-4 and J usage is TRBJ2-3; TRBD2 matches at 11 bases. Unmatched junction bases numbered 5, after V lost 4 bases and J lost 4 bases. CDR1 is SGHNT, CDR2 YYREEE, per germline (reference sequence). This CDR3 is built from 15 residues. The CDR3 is CASSRELAGADTQYF. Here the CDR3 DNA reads TGTGCCAGCAGCCGAGAACTAGCGGGGGCAGATACGCAGTATTTT.

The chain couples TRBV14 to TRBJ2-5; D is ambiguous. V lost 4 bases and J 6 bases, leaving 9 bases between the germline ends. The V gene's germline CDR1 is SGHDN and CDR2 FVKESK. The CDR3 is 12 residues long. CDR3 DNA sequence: TGTGCCAGCAGCCCGGCGAGGCAGACCCAGTACTTC. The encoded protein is CASSPARQTQYF.

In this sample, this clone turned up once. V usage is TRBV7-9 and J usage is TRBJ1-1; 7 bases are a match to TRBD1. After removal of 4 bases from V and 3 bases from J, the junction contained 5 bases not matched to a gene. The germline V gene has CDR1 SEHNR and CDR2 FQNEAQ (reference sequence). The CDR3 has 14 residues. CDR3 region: CASSSGQTYTEAFF. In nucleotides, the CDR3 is TGTGCCAGCAGCTCGGGACAGACCTACACTGAAGCTTTCTTT.

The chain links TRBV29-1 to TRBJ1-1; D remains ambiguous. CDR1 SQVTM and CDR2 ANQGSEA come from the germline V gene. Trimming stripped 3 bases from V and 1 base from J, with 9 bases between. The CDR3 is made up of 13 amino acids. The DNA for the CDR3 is TGCAGCGTTGATGCAGTAGCGAACACTGAAGCTTTCTTT. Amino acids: CSVDAVANTEAFF.

The CDR3 region has the DNA TGTGCCTGGACCGATCTTACAGGCGGTTCACCCCTCCACTTT. This gives the protein CAWTDLTGGSPLHF. The chain carries TRBV30 and TRBJ1-6, with D possibly being TRBD1 (5 bases). V was shortened by 4 bases and J by 9 bases, with 16 bases between the two germline ends. The CDR3 spans 14 residues. The germline gives CDR1 GTSNPN, CDR2 SVGIG (reference sequence).

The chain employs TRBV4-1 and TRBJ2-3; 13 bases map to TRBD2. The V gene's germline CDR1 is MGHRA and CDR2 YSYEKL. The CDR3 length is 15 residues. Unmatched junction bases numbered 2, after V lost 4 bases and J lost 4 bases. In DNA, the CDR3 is TGCGCCAGCAGCCCGGGACTAGCGGGATCAGATACGCAGTATTTT. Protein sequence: CASSPGLAGSDTQYF.